Below, 9 T cell receptor beta chains from the same sample are listed, as sequenced in a study of T cell repertoires in cytomegalovirus infection. Via MiXCR, TCRdb re-called the reads, giving one row per CDR3 protein. Of 480,000 or so distinct CDR3 sequences in the sample, around 10% were seen once. Sequencing was done on a sample of PBMCs. The receptors come from a human donor in good health (CMV status not recorded). Some clones in this sample may be carry-over from other donors' samples.

In this sample, this clonotype turned up many times. This chain uses TRBV20-1 with TRBJ2-4; 9 bases are a match to TRBD2. Trimming cost V 0 bases and J 6 bases; bases outside gene matches: 0. This CDR3 spans 13 amino acids. CDR1 and CDR2 from the germline V gene are DFQATT and SNEGSKA (reference sequence). This chain's CDR3 is CSARELAGNIQYF. The CDR3 nucleotides read TGCAGTGCTAGAGAACTAGCGGGAAACATTCAGTACTTC.

This clonotype was recorded at least ten times. The chain employs TRBV7-9 and TRBJ2-4; 9 nucleotides line up with TRBD1. After removal of 0 bases from V and 1 base from J, the junction contained 10 bases not matched to a gene. The CDR3 is 19 residues long. CDR1 is SEHNR, CDR2 FQNEAQ, per germline (reference sequence). The CDR3 DNA is TGTGCCAGCAGCTTAGCCCGGTTACAGGGGGCTTATGCCAAAAACATTCAGTACTTC. Amino acids: CASSLARLQGAYAKNIQYF.

In its sample, this clonotype was seen many times. The J gene is TRBJ2-7, the V gene TRBV7-2; 12 bases are a match to TRBD2. The germline gives CDR1 SGHTA, CDR2 FQGNSA. The CDR3 has 14 amino acids. Losses at the gene ends were 6 bases for V and 5 bases for J; bases not matched to a gene: 5. Here the CDR3 reads CASRMTSGSDEQYF. The DNA for the CDR3 is TGTGCCAGCAGGATGACTAGCGGGAGTGACGAGCAGTACTTC.

This clonotype was counted between two and nine times. A single base separates this from a much larger clone, so it may be a read error. V and J are TRBV11-2 and TRBJ2-6, with D possibly TRBD1 on 6 matching bases. The CDR3 has 17 amino acids. CDR1 is SGHAT, CDR2 FQNNGV, per germline. The CDR3 is CTSSARDTYSGANVLTF. CDR3 nucleotide sequence: TGTACCAGCAGCGCCCGGGACACCTACTCTGGGGCCAACGTCCTGACTTTC.

This clonotype appeared many times. The chain has TRBV5-1 and TRBJ2-2; TRBD2 agrees at 7 bases. Looked up from germline, CDR1 is SGHRS and CDR2 is YFSETQ. Trimming removed 7 bases from V and 4 bases from J; junction bases left unmatched: 10. The CDR3 loop spans 15 amino acids. The CDR3, as DNA: TGCGCCAGCTCCAGGGAGGGAGTGACCACCGGGGAGCTGTTTTTT. Its translation: CASSREGVTTGELFF. Variable domain in full (rest from reference TRBV5-1 and TRBJ2-2): KAGVTQTPRYLIKTRGQQVTLSCSPISGHRSVSWYQQTPGQGLQFLFEYFSETQRNKGNFPGRFSGRQFSNSRSEMNVSTLELGDSALYLCASSREGVTTGELFFGEGSRLTVL.

This clonotype was recorded at least ten times. The rearrangement uses TRBV11-1 and TRBJ2-4; D unclear. Trimming stripped 1 base from V and 0 bases from J, with 7 bases between. This CDR3 has 15 amino acids. The germline V gene has CDR1 SGHAT and CDR2 FQDESV (reference sequence). The CDR3 loop is CASSLGEVAKNIQYF. DNA of the CDR3: TGTGCCAGCAGCTTAGGTGAAGTAGCCAAAAACATTCAGTACTTC.

This clonotype showed up just a few times. This chain uses TRBV5-1 with TRBJ2-5; D ambiguous. The CDR3 has 13 amino acids. CDR1 and CDR2 (germline): SGHRS, YFSETQ. V lost 4 bases and J lost 4, with 11 bases in between. CDR3 in amino acids: CASSPSFLETQYF. For the CDR3, the DNA is TGCGCCAGCAGCCCGAGCTTCTTAGAGACCCAGTACTTC.

V is TRBV5-6 and J is TRBJ2-1; 8 bases match TRBD2. The V and J ends lost 5 bases and 9 bases, in that order; junction bases with no gene match: 7. Per germline, CDR1 SGHDT and CDR2 YYEEEE. The CDR3 covers 13 residues. In DNA, the CDR3 is TGTGCCAGCAGTTCCGGGGGGGCAGGTGAGCAGTTCTTC. Its protein is CASSSGGAGEQFF.

This clonotype was observed a few times. Given a much more abundant clone one base away, this may be a read error. The chain has TRBV9 and TRBJ2-1, with TRBD2 matching 7 bases. J lost 0 bases, V lost 4 bases, and 4 bases had no gene match. The germline gives CDR1 SGDLS, CDR2 YYNGEE. This CDR3 comprises 15 residues. The CDR3 loop is CASSQAGSSYNEQFF. The CDR3 nucleotides read TGTGCCAGCAGCCAAGCGGGGAGCTCCTACAATGAGCAGTTCTTC.